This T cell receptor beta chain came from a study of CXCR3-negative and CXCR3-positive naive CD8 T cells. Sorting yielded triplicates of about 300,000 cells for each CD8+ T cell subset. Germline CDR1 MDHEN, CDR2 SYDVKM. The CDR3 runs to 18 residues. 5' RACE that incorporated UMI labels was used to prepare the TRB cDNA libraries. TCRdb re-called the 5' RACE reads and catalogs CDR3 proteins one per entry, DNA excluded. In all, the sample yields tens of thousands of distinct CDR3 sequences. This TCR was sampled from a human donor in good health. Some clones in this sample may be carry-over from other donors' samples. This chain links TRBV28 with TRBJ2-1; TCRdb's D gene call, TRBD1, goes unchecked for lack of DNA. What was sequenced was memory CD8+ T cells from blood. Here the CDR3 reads CASSLLGGMGRGLDEQFF.